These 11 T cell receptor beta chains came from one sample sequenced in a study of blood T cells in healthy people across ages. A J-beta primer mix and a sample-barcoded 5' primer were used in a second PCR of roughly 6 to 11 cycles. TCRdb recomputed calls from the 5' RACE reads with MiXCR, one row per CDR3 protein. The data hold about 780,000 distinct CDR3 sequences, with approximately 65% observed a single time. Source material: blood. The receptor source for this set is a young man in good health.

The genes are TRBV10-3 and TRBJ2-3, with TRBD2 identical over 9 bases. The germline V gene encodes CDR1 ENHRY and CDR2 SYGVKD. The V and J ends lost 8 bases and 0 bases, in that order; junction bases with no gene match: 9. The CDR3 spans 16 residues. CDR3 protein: CAIGALAGGSTDTQYF. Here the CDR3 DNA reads TGTGCCATCGGTGCACTAGCGGGCGGTAGCACAGATACGCAGTATTTT.

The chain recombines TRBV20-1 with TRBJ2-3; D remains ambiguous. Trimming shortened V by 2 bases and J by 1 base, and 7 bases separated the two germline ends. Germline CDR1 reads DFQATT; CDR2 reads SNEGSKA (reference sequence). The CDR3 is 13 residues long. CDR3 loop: CSARSFGTDTQYF. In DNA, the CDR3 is TGCAGTGCTAGAAGCTTTGGCACAGATACGCAGTATTTT.

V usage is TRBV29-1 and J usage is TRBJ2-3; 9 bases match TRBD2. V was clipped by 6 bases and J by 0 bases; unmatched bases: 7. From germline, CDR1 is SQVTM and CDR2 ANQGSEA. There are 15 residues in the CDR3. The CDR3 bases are TGCAGCGTGCAGACTAGCGGATCAAGCACAGATACGCAGTATTTT. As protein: CSVQTSGSSTDTQYF.

The CDR3 reads CSVEEGSRGNEQFF. CDR3 DNA: TGCAGCGTTGAAGAGGGCAGCAGGGGTAATGAGCAGTTCTTC. The V call is TRBV29-1, the J call TRBJ2-1; D may be TRBD1 (6 bases). Germline V gives CDR1 SQVTM, CDR2 ANQGSEA. V was trimmed by 0 bases and J by 7 bases, leaving 13 bases between them. The CDR3 spans 14 residues.

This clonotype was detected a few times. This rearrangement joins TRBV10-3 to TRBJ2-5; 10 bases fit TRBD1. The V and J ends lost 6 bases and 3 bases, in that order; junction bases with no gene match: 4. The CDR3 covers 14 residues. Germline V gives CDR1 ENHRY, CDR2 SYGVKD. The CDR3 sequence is CAISPGTGEETQYF. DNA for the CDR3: TGTGCCATCAGCCCCGGGACAGGGGAAGAGACCCAGTACTTC.

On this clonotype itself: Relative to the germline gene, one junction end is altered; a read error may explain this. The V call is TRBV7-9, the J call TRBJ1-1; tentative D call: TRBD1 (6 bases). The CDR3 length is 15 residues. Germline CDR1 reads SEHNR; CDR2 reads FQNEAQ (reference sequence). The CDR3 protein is CASSTRWAGDTGAFF. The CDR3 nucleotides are TGTGCCAGCAGCACCAGATGGGCGGGGGACACTGGAGCTTTCTTT.

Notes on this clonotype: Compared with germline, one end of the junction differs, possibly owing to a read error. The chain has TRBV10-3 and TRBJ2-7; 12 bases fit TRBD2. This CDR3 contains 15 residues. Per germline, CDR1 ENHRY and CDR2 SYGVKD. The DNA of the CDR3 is TGTGCCATCTCGACTAGCGGGGGTTTCTCCGACGAGCAGTACTTC. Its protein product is CAISTSGGFSDEQYF.

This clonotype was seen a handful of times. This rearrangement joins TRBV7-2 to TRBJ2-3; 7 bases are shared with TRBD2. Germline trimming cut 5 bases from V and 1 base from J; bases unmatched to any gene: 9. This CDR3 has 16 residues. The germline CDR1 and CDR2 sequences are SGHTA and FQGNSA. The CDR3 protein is CASSLQALAGTDTQYF. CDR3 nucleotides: TGTGCCAGCAGCCTTCAGGCGCTAGCGGGCACAGATACGCAGTATTTT.

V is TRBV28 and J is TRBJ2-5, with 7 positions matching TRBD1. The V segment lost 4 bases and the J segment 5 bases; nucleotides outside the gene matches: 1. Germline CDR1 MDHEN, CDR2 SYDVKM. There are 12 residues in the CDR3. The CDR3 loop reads CASSSTGETQYF. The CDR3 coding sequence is TGTGCCAGCAGTTCGACAGGGGAGACCCAGTACTTC.

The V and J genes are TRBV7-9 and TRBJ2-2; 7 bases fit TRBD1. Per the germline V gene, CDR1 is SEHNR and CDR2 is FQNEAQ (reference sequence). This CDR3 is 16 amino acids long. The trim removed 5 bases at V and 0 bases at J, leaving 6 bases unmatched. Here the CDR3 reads CASSRDSWTNTGELFF. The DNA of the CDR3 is TGTGCCAGCAGCCGGGACAGTTGGACGAACACCGGGGAGCTGTTTTTT.

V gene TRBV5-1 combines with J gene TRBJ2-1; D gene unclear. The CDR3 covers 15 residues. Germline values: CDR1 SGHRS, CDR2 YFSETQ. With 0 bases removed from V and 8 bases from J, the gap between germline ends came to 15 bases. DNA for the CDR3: TGCGCCAGCAGCTTGGAGGTAGCCAGTTTCCATGAGCAGTTCTTC. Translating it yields CASSLEVASFHEQFF.